The present T cell receptor (beta chain) was sequenced within a study of blood T cell repertoires in COVID-19. Profiling relied on immunoSEQ multiplex PCR, and the TCRdb table lists in-frame clones only, not all of them. The table lists fewer than 250,000 clones, about 83% of them singletons. The germline V and J ends were trimmed by 1 base and 2 bases, with 9 bases remaining between them. Germline CDR1 reads SGHAT; CDR2 reads FQNNGV. The CDR3 totals 14 residues. This clone was detected only a few times. The receptor's source is a man aged 50-60 years with active or convalescent COVID-19. The sample comprised peripheral blood. The chain is built from TRBV11-2 and TRBJ2-7; D perhaps matches TRBD2 (5 bases). CDR3 DNA sequence: TGTGCCAGCAGCTTAGGGAGGAGTACCTACGAGCAGTACTTC. Amino acids: CASSLGRSTYEQYF.